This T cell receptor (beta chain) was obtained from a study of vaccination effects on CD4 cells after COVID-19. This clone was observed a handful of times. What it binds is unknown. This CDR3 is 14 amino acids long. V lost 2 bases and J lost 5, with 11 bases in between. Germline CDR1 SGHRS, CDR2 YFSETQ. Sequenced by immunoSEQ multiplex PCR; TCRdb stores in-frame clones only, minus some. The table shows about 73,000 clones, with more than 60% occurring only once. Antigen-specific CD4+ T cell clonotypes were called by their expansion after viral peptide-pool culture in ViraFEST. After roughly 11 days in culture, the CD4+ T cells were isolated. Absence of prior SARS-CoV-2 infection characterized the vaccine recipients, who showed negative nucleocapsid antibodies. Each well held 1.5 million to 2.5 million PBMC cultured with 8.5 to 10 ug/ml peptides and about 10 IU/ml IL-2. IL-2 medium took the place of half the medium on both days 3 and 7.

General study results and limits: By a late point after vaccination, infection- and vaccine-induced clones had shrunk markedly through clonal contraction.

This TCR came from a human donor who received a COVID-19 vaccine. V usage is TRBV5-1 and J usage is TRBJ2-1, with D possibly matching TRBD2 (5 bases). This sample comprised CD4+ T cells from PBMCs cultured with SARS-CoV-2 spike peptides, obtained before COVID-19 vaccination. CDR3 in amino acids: CASSLPSGNNEQFF. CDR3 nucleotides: TGCGCCAGCAGCTTACCCTCCGGGAACAATGAGCAGTTCTTC.